This passage covers 18 T cell receptor beta chains from one sample sequenced in a study of T cell clones after liver transplantation. Clones were sequenced by immunoSEQ multiplex PCR, and TCRdb holds only the in-frame ones, with some missing. The table records thousands of clones, 31% of them present only once. Proliferating CFSE-low MLR cells were sequenced to define alloreactive TCRbeta sequences. These receptors have no known antigen. Sequenced sample: CD8+ T cells from cultured PBMCs. Source of these receptors: a human patient who received a liver transplant. The T cells may partly be graft donor cells.

This clone was recorded a few times. This chain links TRBV6-6 with TRBJ2-1; D possibly matches TRBD1 or TRBD2 (5 bases each). V shed 5 bases and J shed 7 bases, with 6 bases lying between them. Germline V CDR1 and CDR2: MNHNY, SVGAGI (reference sequence). The CDR3 totals 11 residues. CDR3 sequence reads: CASSEGNEQFF. For the CDR3, the DNA is TGTGCCAGCAGTGAGGGGAATGAGCAGTTCTTC.

This chain links TRBV14 with TRBJ2-1; no definite D call. Germline V lookup: CDR1 SGHDN, CDR2 FVKESK. Trimming took 6 bases from V and 8 from J, leaving 8 bases between them. The CDR3 totals 11 residues. The CDR3 nucleotides are TGTGCCAGCAGTTTTAGGGATGAGCAGTTCTTC. This encodes CASSFRDEQFF.

This clone counts as large. The chain employs TRBV9 and TRBJ1-2; D gene unclear. The germline V gene has CDR1 SGDLS and CDR2 YYNGEE. CDR3 length: 16 amino acids. The V end was cut by 4 bases, the J end by 0 bases, with 16 bases between. CDR3 nucleotide sequence: TGTGCCAGCAGCCCAGAGGGTGGGGATCCTAACTATGGCTACACCTTC. Its translation is CASSPEGGDPNYGYTF.

Relative to its sample, this clone is medium-sized. The chain carries TRBV28 and TRBJ2-7, with 7 bases identical to TRBD2. CDR3 length equals 15 residues. Germline CDR1 is MDHEN and CDR2 is SYDVKM. V lost 3 bases, J lost 6 bases, and 11 bases stayed unmatched. The CDR3 DNA follows: TGTGCCAGCAGTTTCCCCCGGGAGGAGGGCATCGAGCAGTACTTC. Protein sequence: CASSFPREEGIEQYF.

This clone is deemed medium-sized (0.01 to 0.1%). The chain joins TRBV11-2 to TRBJ2-7; no clear D. V was clipped by 5 bases and J by 2 bases, with 10 bases between them. The germline V gene has CDR1 SGHAT and CDR2 FQNNGV. The CDR3 totals 13 residues. CDR3 amino acids: CASSLGLTYEQYF. DNA for the CDR3: TGTGCCAGCAGCCTAGGTCTCACCTACGAGCAGTACTTC.

The rearrangement joins TRBV6-1 to TRBJ2-7; 7 nucleotides agree with TRBD1. With 11 bases clipped from V and 2 bases from J, the junction kept 6 bases outside the gene matches. CDR1 MNHNS and CDR2 SASEGT come from the germline V gene. The CDR3 contains 12 residues. The CDR3 DNA is TGTGCCGGACAGACAGGGCCCTACGAGCAGTACTTC. Its translation is CAGQTGPYEQYF.

This clone is judged large. The rearrangement uses TRBV7-7 and TRBJ2-3, with 7 bases lining up with TRBD1. Germline V lookup: CDR1 SSHAT, CDR2 FNYEAQ (reference sequence). J was trimmed by 2 bases and V by 5 bases; bases with no gene match: 7. The CDR3 runs to 15 residues. The CDR3 DNA is TGTGCCAGCAGCCCCTGGACAGGAATCACAGATACGCAGTATTTT. Amino acids: CASSPWTGITDTQYF.

The chain has TRBV5-6 and TRBJ2-3; the D gene is possibly TRBD2 (6 bases). The CDR3 loop spans 15 amino acids. The V end was cut by 5 bases, the J end by 3 bases, with 16 bases between. CDR1 and CDR2 (germline): SGHDT, YYEEEE. CDR3 amino acids: CASRHVGGLTDTQYF. The CDR3 region has the DNA TGTGCCAGCAGGCACGTCGGAGGGCTAACAGATACGCAGTATTTT.

The chain uses TRBV7-2 and TRBJ2-1; 9 positions agree with TRBD1. V was clipped by 5 bases and J by 8 bases; unmatched bases: 10. CDR1 is SGHTA, CDR2 FQGNSA, per germline. This CDR3 has 15 residues. The CDR3 loop is CASSPPGTGYDEQFF. The CDR3 coding sequence is TGTGCCAGCAGCCCCCCCGGGACAGGGTATGATGAGCAGTTCTTC. The full variable domain, in which reference TRBV7-2 and TRBJ2-1 provide the parts outside the CDR3, is GAGVSQSPSNKVTEKGKDVELRCDPISGHTALYWYRQSLGQGLEFLIYFQGNSAPDKSGLPSDRFSAERTGGSVSTLTIQRTQQEDSAVYLCASSPPGTGYDEQFFGPGTRLTVL.

Within the sample, this clone is medium-sized. The V gene is TRBV7-8, the J gene TRBJ2-1; 13 positions match TRBD2. This CDR3 region has 15 residues. Germline trimming cut 5 bases from V and 7 bases from J; bases unmatched to any gene: 5. From germline, CDR1 is SGHVS and CDR2 FQNEAQ. The CDR3, as DNA: TGTGCCAGCAGCCTACTAGCGGGAGGGCCAAATGAGCAGTTCTTC. Protein sequence: CASSLLAGGPNEQFF.

This clone is categorized as medium-sized. The V and J genes are TRBV5-1 and TRBJ2-7; tentatively, D is TRBD1 (6 bases). The germline gives CDR1 SGHRS, CDR2 YFSETQ. The V and J ends lost 5 bases and 0 bases respectively, with 15 bases between them. This CDR3 has 15 amino acids. This chain's CDR3 is CASSKPDRPSYEQYF. CDR3 bases: TGCGCCAGCAGTAAGCCCGACAGGCCCTCCTACGAGCAGTACTTC.

This clone counts as medium-sized. V gene TRBV11-2 combines with J gene TRBJ2-7, with 13 bases that match TRBD2. Trimming took 2 bases from V and 4 from J; bases not matched to a gene: 2. The CDR3 is 15 amino acids. The germline CDR1 and CDR2 sequences are SGHAT and FQNNGV. The CDR3 sequence: CASSLTSGRAYEQYF. CDR3 bases: TGTGCCAGCAGCTTAACTAGCGGGAGGGCTTACGAGCAGTACTTC.

This clone counts as medium-sized (0.01 to 0.1%). J is TRBJ1-5 and V is TRBV7-8; possibly TRBD1 for D (5 bases). The CDR3 runs to 17 residues. Between the trimmed V and J ends, which lost 5 bases and 1 base, there was a span of 18 bases. CDR1 is SGHVS, CDR2 FQNEAQ, per germline. The CDR3 DNA reads as TGTGCCAGCAGCCCTTACGGTGACAGAAGCAGCAATCAGCCCCAGCATTTT. Its translation is CASSPYGDRSSNQPQHF. Full variable domain (remainder filled in from reference TRBV7-8 and TRBJ1-5): GAGVSQSPRYKVAKRGQDVALRCDPISGHVSLFWYQQALGQGPEFLTYFQNEAQLDKSGLPSDRFFAERPEGSVSTLKIQRTQQEDSAVYLCASSPYGDRSSNQPQHFGDGTRLSIL.

V gene TRBV27 combines with J gene TRBJ2-1, with D tentatively TRBD1 (5 bases). CDR3 length equals 13 residues. In germline, CDR1 is MNHEY, CDR2 SMNVEV (reference sequence). Trimming shortened V by 4 bases and J by 7 bases, and 11 bases separated the two germline ends. The chain's CDR3 is CASSSGYKNEQFF. CDR3 DNA sequence: TGTGCCAGCAGTTCAGGGTACAAAAATGAGCAGTTCTTC.

V usage is TRBV5-1 and J usage is TRBJ2-7; 8 positions agree with TRBD2. The ends lost 4 bases at V and 5 bases at J; junction bases unmatched: 5. The CDR3 has 13 amino acids. Germline assignment: CDR1 SGHRS and CDR2 YFSETQ. This CDR3 is CASSAPLADEQYF. The CDR3 coding sequence is TGCGCCAGCAGCGCCCCACTAGCGGACGAGCAGTACTTC.

In this sample, this clone turned up a few times. The chain recombines TRBV28 with TRBJ1-1, with D maybe TRBD1 (5 bases). V was trimmed by 6 bases and J by 4 bases, leaving 18 bases between them. From germline, CDR1 is MDHEN and CDR2 SYDVKM. CDR3 length: 15 amino acids. The CDR3 nucleotides read TGTGCCAGCAGCGCTATTGAGCCCGGGGGCACTGAAGCTTTCTTT. Residues: CASSAIEPGGTEAFF.

The table lists this clone with a few counts. The chain is built from TRBV28 and TRBJ2-3, with a weak D call TRBD1 (5 bases). Germline V CDR1 and CDR2: MDHEN, SYDVKM. The ends were cut back, 5 bases at V and 12 bases at J, with 12 bases in the middle. The CDR3 is made up of 11 amino acids. In DNA, the CDR3 is TGTGCCAGCAGTCCCAGGGCCTCCCAGTATTTT. Translation gives CASSPRASQYF.

This clone was observed a handful of times. The V and J genes are TRBV7-6 and TRBJ2-1; the D is unclear. The CDR3 has 12 amino acids. Trimming took 1 base from V and 8 from J, leaving 6 bases between them. Germline V gene data show CDR1 as SGHVS and CDR2 as FNYEAQ. The CDR3 nucleotides read TGTGCCAGCAGCTTAGGGTACGATGAGCAGTTCTTC. Its protein product is CASSLGYDEQFF.